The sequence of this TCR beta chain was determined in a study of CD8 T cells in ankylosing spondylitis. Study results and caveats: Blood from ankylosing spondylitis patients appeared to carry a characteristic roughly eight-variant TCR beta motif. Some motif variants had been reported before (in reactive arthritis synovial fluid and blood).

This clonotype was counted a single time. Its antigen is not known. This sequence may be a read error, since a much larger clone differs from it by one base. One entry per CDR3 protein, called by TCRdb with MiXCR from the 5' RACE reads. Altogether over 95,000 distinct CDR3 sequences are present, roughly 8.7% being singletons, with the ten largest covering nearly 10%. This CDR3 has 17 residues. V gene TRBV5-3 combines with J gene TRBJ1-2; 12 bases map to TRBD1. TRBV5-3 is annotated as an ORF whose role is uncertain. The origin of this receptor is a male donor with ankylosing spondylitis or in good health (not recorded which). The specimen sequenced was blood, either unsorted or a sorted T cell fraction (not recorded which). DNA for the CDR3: TGTACCAGAAGCTTGGGACAGGGGGCGATCGTTGAAGGTGGCTACACCTTC. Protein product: CTRSLGQGAIVEGGYTF.